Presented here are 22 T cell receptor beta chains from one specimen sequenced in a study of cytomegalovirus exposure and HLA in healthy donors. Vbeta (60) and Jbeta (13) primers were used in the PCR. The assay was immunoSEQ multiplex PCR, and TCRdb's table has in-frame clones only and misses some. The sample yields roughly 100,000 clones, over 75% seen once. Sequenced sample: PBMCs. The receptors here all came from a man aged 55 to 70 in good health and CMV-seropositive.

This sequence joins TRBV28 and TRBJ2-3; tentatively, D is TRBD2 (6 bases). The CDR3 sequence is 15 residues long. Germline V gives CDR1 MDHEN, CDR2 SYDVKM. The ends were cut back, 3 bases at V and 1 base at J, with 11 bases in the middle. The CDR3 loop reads CASSLGLTGTDTQYF. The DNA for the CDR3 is TGTGCCAGCAGTTTGGGACTTACTGGCACAGATACGCAGTATTTT.

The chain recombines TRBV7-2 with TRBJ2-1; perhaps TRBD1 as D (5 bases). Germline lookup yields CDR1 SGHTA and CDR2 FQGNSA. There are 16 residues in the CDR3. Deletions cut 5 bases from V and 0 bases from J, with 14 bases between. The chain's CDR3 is CASSSHRTSSYNEQFF. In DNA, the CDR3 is TGTGCCAGCAGCAGCCACAGGACGAGCTCCTACAATGAGCAGTTCTTC.

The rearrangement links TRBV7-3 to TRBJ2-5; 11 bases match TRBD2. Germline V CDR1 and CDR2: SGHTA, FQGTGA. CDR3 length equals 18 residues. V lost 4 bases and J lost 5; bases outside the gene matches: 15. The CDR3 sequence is CASSSDLAGGALGETQYF. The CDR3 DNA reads TGTGCCAGCAGCTCCGACCTAGCGGGGGGCGCCCTTGGGGAGACCCAGTACTTC.

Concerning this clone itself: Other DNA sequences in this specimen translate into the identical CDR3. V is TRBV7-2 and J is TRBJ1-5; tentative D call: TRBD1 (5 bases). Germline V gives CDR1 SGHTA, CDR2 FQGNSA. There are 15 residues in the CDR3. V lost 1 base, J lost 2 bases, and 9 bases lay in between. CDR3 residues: CASSLDGGGNQPQHF. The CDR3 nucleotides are TGTGCCAGCAGCTTAGATGGGGGGGGCAATCAGCCCCAGCATTTT.

This CDR3 is CASSIRAGGFGNTIYF. The CDR3 nucleotides are TGTGCCAGCAGCATAAGGGCGGGGGGGTTCGGAAACACCATATATTTT. The chain joins TRBV7-2 to TRBJ1-3, with a possible D match to TRBD1 (5 bases). Germline CDR1 is SGHTA and CDR2 is FQGNSA. Deletions cut 5 bases from V and 4 bases from J, with 18 bases between. CDR3 length: 16 residues.

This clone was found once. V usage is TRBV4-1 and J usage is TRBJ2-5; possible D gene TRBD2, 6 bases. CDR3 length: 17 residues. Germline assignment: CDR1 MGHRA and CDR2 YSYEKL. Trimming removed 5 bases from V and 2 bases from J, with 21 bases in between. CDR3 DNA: TGCGCCAGCAGCTTAACCCCCCGGGGGATCGGTCAAGAGACCCAGTACTTC. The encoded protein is CASSLTPRGIGQETQYF.

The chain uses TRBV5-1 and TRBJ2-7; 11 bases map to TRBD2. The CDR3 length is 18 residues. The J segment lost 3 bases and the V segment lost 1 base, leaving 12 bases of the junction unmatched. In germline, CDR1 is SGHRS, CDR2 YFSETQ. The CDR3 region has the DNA TGCGCCAGCAGCTTGAGCGGGAGAACCGGGACTAGCGGCTACGAGCAGTACTTC. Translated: CASSLSGRTGTSGYEQYF.

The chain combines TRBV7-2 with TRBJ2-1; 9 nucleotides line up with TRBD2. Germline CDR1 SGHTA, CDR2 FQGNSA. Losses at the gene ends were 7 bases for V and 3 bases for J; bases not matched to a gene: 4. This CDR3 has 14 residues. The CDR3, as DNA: TGTGCCAGCAAAGCGGGGGGAGGCTACAATGAGCAGTTCTTC. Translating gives CASKAGGGYNEQFF.

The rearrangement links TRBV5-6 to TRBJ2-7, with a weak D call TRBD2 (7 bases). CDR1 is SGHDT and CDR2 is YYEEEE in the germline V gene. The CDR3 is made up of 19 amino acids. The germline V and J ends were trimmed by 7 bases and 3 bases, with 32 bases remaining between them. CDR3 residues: CASPSLGAGAIVFDYEQYF. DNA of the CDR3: TGTGCCAGCCCCTCCCTCGGGGCGGGGGCCATCGTTTTTGACTACGAGCAGTACTTC.

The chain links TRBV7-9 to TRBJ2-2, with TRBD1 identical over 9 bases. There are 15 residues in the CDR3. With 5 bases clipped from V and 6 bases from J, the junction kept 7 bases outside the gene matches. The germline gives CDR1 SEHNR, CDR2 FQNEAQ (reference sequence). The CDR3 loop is CASSPDRGWAGELFF. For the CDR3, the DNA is TGTGCCAGCAGCCCTGACAGGGGGTGGGCCGGGGAGCTGTTTTTT. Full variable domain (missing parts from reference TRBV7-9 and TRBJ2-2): DTGVSQNPRHKITKRGQNVTFRCDPISEHNRLYWYRQTLGQGPEFLTYFQNEAQLEKSRLLSDRFSAERPKGSFSTLEIQRTEQGDSAMYLCASSPDRGWAGELFFGEGSRLTVL.

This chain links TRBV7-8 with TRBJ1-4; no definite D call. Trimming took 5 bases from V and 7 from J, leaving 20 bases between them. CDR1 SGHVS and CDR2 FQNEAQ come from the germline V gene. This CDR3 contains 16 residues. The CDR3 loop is CASSHRRQKVLEKLFF. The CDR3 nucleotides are TGTGCCAGCAGCCACCGGAGGCAGAAAGTCCTTGAAAAACTGTTTTTT.

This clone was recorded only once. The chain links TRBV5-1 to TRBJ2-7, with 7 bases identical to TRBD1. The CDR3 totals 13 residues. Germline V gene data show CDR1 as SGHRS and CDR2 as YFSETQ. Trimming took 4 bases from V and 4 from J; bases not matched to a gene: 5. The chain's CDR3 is CASSQGQVYEQYF. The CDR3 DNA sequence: TGCGCCAGCAGCCAAGGACAGGTTTACGAGCAGTACTTC.

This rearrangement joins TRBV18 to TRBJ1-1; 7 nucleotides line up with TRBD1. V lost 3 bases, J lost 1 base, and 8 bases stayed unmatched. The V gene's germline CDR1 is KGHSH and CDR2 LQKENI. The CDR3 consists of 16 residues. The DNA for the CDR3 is TGTGCCAGCTCACCTATTTTAAAGGGGGCGAACACTGAAGCTTTCTTT. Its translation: CASSPILKGANTEAFF. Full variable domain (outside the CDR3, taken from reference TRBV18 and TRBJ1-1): NAGVMQNPRHLVRRRGQEARLRCSPMKGHSHVYWYRQLPEEGLKFMVYLQKENIIDESGMPKERFSAEFPKEGPSILRIQQVVRGDSAAYFCASSPILKGANTEAFFGQGTRLTVV.

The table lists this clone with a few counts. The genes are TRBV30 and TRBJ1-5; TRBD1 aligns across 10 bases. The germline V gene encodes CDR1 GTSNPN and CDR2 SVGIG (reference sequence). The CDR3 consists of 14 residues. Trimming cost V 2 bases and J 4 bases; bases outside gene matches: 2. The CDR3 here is CAWSLGQGNQPQHF. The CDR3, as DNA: TGTGCCTGGAGTCTGGGACAGGGGAATCAGCCCCAGCATTTT.

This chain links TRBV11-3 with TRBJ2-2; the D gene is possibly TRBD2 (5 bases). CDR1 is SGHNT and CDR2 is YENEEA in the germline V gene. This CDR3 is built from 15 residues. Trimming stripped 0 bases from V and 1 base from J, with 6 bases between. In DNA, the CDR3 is TGTGCCAGCAGCTTAGAACGGGGGAACACCGGGGAGCTGTTTTTT. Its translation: CASSLERGNTGELFF.

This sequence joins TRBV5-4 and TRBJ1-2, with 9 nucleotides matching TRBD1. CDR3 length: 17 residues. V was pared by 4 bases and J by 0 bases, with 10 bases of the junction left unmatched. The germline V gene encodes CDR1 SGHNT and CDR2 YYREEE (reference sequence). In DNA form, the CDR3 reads TGTGCCAGCAGCCCCGGGACAGGGATTAATTCTAACTATGGCTACACCTTC. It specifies CASSPGTGINSNYGYTF.

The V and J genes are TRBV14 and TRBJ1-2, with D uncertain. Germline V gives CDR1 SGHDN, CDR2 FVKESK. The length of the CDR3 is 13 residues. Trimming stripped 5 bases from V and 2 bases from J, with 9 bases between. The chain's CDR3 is CASSFAVNYGYTF. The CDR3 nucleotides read TGTGCCAGCAGCTTCGCGGTGAACTATGGCTACACCTTC.

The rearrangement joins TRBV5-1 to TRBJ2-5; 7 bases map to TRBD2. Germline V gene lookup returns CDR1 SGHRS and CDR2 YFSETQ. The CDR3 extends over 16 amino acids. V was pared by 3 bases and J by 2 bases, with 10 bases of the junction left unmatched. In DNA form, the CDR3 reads TGCGCCAGCAGCTCTATTCGGGGCGGGGGACAAGAGACCCAGTACTTC. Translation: CASSSIRGGGQETQYF. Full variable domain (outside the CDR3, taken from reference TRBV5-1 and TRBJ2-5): KAGVTQTPRYLIKTRGQQVTLSCSPISGHRSVSWYQQTPGQGLQFLFEYFSETQRNKGNFPGRFSGRQFSNSRSEMNVSTLELGDSALYLCASSSIRGGGQETQYFGPGTRLLVL.

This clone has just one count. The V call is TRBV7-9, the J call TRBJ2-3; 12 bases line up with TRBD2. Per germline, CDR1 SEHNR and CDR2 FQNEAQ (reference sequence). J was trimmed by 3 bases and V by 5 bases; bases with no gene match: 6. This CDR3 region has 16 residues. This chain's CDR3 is CASSARLAGETDTQYF. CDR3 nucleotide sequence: TGTGCCAGCAGCGCTAGACTAGCGGGGGAAACAGATACGCAGTATTTT.

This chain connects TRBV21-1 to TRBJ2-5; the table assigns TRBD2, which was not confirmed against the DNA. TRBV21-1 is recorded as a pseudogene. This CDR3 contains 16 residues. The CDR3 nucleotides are TGTGCCAGCAGCAAAGCGCTTTTCCGCCCCGGGGAGACCCAGTACTTC. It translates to CASSKALFRPGETQYF.

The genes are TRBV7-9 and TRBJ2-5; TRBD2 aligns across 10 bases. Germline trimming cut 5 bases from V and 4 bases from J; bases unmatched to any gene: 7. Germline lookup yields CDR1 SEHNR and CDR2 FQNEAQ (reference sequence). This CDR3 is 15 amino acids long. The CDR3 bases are TGTGCCAGCAGCCTCAGTAGCGGGGGGAGAGAGACCCAGTACTTC. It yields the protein CASSLSSGGRETQYF.

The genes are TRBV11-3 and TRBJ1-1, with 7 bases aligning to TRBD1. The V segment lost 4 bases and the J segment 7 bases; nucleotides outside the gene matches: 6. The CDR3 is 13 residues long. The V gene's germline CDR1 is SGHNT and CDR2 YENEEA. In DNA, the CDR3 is TGTGCCAGCAGCTCCCGGGACAGCCTTGAAGCTTTCTTT. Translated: CASSSRDSLEAFF.